These 8 T cell receptor beta chains came from one sample sequenced in a study of T cells in Graves' hyperthyroidism and ophthalmopathy. TCR beta CDR3 regions were amplified from RNA transcripts. An initial round of RT-PCR targeting the TCR CDR3 relied on the HTBI primer set. From the multiplex PCR reads, TCRdb called clonotypes with MiXCR, one entry per CDR3 protein. The table includes about 420,000 distinct CDR3 sequences, 15% to 17% detected once. The specimen was blood. The receptors shown here come from a woman younger than 30 with Graves' hyperthyroidism.

In its sample, this clonotype was seen many times. The chain links TRBV12-3 or TRBV12-4 to TRBJ1-1; 7 bases agree with TRBD1. The J segment lost 4 bases and the V segment lost 5 bases, leaving 16 bases of the junction unmatched. The CDR3 length is 17 residues. The chain's CDR3 is CASSVEQGLGAGTEAFF. DNA of the CDR3: TGTGCCAGCAGTGTCGAACAGGGGTTGGGGGCGGGCACTGAAGCTTTCTTT.

This clonotype was counted a few times. This rearrangement joins TRBV25-1 to TRBJ1-2; D not resolved. The germline V gene encodes CDR1 MGHDK and CDR2 SYGVNS. This CDR3 region has 17 residues. V was trimmed by 2 bases and J by 6 bases, leaving 22 bases between them. CDR3 region: CASSESFRGGASHGYTF. DNA of the CDR3: TGTGCCAGCAGTGAAAGTTTTCGAGGAGGCGCATCTCATGGCTACACCTTC.

At least ten counts were recorded for this clonotype. The V and J genes are TRBV7-9 and TRBJ1-1; D unclear. This CDR3 is built from 14 residues. The V gene's germline CDR1 is SEHNR and CDR2 FQNEAQ (reference sequence). Trimming stripped 5 bases from V and 4 bases from J, with 14 bases between. The CDR3 bases are TGTGCCAGCAGCGCCGCCAGGACCCTCACTGAAGCTTTCTTT. Protein: CASSAARTLTEAFF.

This clonotype occurred many times. This sequence joins TRBV18 and TRBJ1-1; D might be TRBD1 (5 bases). V was shortened by 6 bases and J by 7 bases, with 24 bases between the two germline ends. The CDR3 extends over 16 amino acids. Germline V gene lookup returns CDR1 KGHSH and CDR2 LQKENI. The chain's CDR3 is CASSPPGTPGESEAFF. The CDR3 DNA reads TGTGCCAGCTCGCCCCCCGGGACCCCCGGGGAAAGTGAAGCTTTCTTT.

This clonotype was seen repeatedly, ten times or more. The chain recombines TRBV19 with TRBJ2-7; 7 nucleotides match TRBD1. Germline V gives CDR1 LNHDA, CDR2 SQIVND (reference sequence). J lost 0 bases, V lost 5 bases, and 10 bases had no gene match. CDR3 length: 16 residues. As DNA, the CDR3 is TGTGCCAGTAGTGTTGACAGGGCCGGGGACTCCTACGAGCAGTACTTC. It translates to CASSVDRAGDSYEQYF.

On this clonotype itself: This may arise from a read error, as a much more abundant clone is one base away. The chain joins TRBV24-1 to TRBJ2-1; TRBD2 agrees at 8 bases. The CDR3 sequence is 17 residues long. Germline V gives CDR1 KGHDR, CDR2 SFDVKD. The CDR3 nucleotides are TGTGTCACCAGTGATAGGGCTAGCGGGCGACCCTACAATGAGCAGTTCTTC. Its translation: CVTSDRASGRPYNEQFF.

This clonotype was seen a few times. This rearrangement joins TRBV5-1 to TRBJ2-5; TRBD1 matches 7 bases. In germline, CDR1 is SGHRS, CDR2 YFSETQ. The CDR3 is 16 amino acids. V trimming: 4 bases; J trimming: 4 bases; junction bases outside the gene matches: 13. CDR3 loop: CASSPGTETAIETQYF. Written as DNA, the CDR3 is TGCGCCAGCAGCCCCGGGACAGAGACTGCGATAGAGACCCAGTACTTC. The variable domain in full, completed from reference TRBV5-1 and TRBJ2-5, reads KAGVTQTPRYLIKTRGQQVTLSCSPISGHRSVSWYQQTPGQGLQFLFEYFSETQRNKGNFPGRFSGRQFSNSRSEMNVSTLELGDSALYLCASSPGTETAIETQYFGPGTRLLVL.

This clonotype has at least ten counts. This chain joins TRBV7-8 and TRBJ2-1; D ambiguous. Germline-derived CDR1 and CDR2 are SGHVS and FQNEAQ. V was pared by 3 bases and J by 8 bases, with 5 bases between. This CDR3 is 11 amino acids long. The CDR3 reads CASSLWDEQFF. In DNA form, the CDR3 reads TGTGCCAGCAGCTTGTGGGATGAGCAGTTCTTC.